Below are 25 T cell receptor beta chains sequenced from a single sample in a study of CD8 T cells in Susac syndrome. RNA in amounts of 0.5 to 1 ug was reverse transcribed with random hexamers. TCRdb reprocessed the immunoSEQ multiplex PCR reads via MiXCR and lists one record per CDR3 protein. The sample contains some 200,000 distinct CDR3 sequences, roughly 94% of which appear only once. Material: CD8+ T cells from PBMCs. These receptor sequences come from a human donor with Susac syndrome.

V and J are TRBV6-1 and TRBJ1-6; TRBD1 aligns across 7 bases. The CDR3 runs 17 residues. Germline CDR1 is MNHNS and CDR2 is SASEGT. Trimming cost V 7 bases and J 8 bases; bases outside gene matches: 17. Here the CDR3 DNA reads TGTGCCAGCAACAATCCCCCTAGACAGGGCAACGATTCACCCCTCCACTTT. This translates into CASNNPPRQGNDSPLHF.

The J gene is TRBJ1-2, the V gene TRBV4-1; D gene unclear. Trimming pared 1 base from V and 6 bases from J, leaving 9 bases between. The CDR3 covers 13 residues. CDR1 is MGHRA, CDR2 YSYEKL, per germline. CDR3 sequence: CASSQVAGNGYTF. The CDR3, as DNA: TGCGCCAGCAGCCAAGTCGCGGGGAATGGCTACACCTTC.

The chain couples TRBV5-1 to TRBJ2-1; 11 bases match TRBD2. Germline assignment: CDR1 SGHRS and CDR2 YFSETQ. CDR3 length: 15 residues. V gave up 5 bases and J gave up 7 bases; unmatched junction bases: 8. This CDR3 is CASSQTTSGSNEQFF. DNA for the CDR3: TGCGCCAGCAGTCAGACAACTAGCGGGAGTAATGAGCAGTTCTTC.

The chain has TRBV12-3 or TRBV12-4 and TRBJ2-5, with 10 bases lining up with TRBD2. Trimming at V came to 5 bases and at J to 5 bases, leaving 8 bases not matched to a gene. The CDR3 covers 15 residues. CDR3 amino acids: CASSGGRLAGETQYF. CDR3 DNA: TGTGCCAGCAGTGGGGGAAGACTAGCGGGCGAGACCCAGTACTTC.

The chain uses TRBV19 and TRBJ2-1; D is ambiguous. The germline V gene encodes CDR1 LNHDA and CDR2 SQIVND (reference sequence). V dropped 4 bases and J dropped 9 bases, with 16 bases sitting between them. The CDR3 is 14 amino acids. CDR3 protein: CASSKLTYNGEQFF. CDR3 DNA: TGTGCCAGTAGTAAACTTACCTACAATGGTGAGCAGTTCTTC.

This chain connects TRBV10-3 to TRBJ1-1, with 9 bases identical to TRBD1. Trimming removed 4 bases from V and 1 base from J; junction bases left unmatched: 4. CDR1 and CDR2 (germline): ENHRY, SYGVKD. The CDR3 length is 15 residues. The CDR3 here is CAISGDRDSNTEAFF. CDR3 bases: TGTGCCATCAGTGGGGACAGGGATTCGAACACTGAAGCTTTCTTT.

The chain combines TRBV13 with TRBJ2-1, with 9 bases aligning to TRBD1. CDR3 length: 15 amino acids. V was clipped by 2 bases and J by 3 bases; unmatched bases: 2. The V gene's germline CDR1 is PRHDT and CDR2 FYEKMQ (reference sequence). Here the CDR3 DNA reads TGTGCCAGCAGCTTAACGACAGGGGGCTACAATGAGCAGTTCTTC. Translated: CASSLTTGGYNEQFF.

The CDR3 is CASSAPIRVSGSTDTQYF. For the CDR3, the DNA is TGTGCCAGCAGCGCCCCCATTAGGGTTTCCGGAAGCACAGATACGCAGTATTTT. The chain uses TRBV9 and TRBJ2-3; D gene ambiguous. The CDR3 is made up of 18 amino acids. Trimming took off 3 bases at V and 0 bases at J, with 20 bases between the two ends. Germline loops: CDR1 SGDLS, CDR2 YYNGEE.

The CDR3 here is CAWENGQGHQPQHF. As DNA, the CDR3 is TGTGCCTGGGAAAACGGACAGGGCCATCAGCCCCAGCATTTT. The chain combines TRBV30 with TRBJ1-5, with 8 bases aligning to TRBD1. V gave up 5 bases and J gave up 5 bases; unmatched junction bases: 8. The CDR3 length is 14 residues. Germline CDR1 reads GTSNPN; CDR2 reads SVGIG (reference sequence).

The chain links TRBV11-2 to TRBJ2-3; 10 nucleotides line up with TRBD2. Per germline, CDR1 SGHAT and CDR2 FQNNGV. The CDR3 has 16 amino acids. V was pared by 2 bases and J by 5 bases, with 7 bases of the junction left unmatched. DNA for the CDR3: TGTGCCAGCAGCTTATCTAGCGGGGGAGCGGGAGATACGCAGTATTTT. Its protein is CASSLSSGGAGDTQYF. The full variable domain, with the rest looked up from reference TRBV11-2 and TRBJ2-3, is EAGVAQSPRYKIIEKRQSVAFWCNPISGHATLYWYQQILGQGPKLLIQFQNNGVVDDSQLPKDRFSAERLKGVDSTLKIQPAKLEDSAVYLCASSLSSGGAGDTQYFGPGTRLTVL.

The chain carries TRBV5-1 and TRBJ1-2; 7 bases agree with TRBD1. V trimming: 4 bases; J trimming: 4 bases; junction bases outside the gene matches: 7. The length of the CDR3 is 14 residues. Germline CDR1 SGHRS, CDR2 YFSETQ. CDR3 nucleotides: TGCGCCAGCAGCGGCGGGACAGAACTCTATGGCTACACCTTC. This translates into CASSGGTELYGYTF.

The rearrangement links TRBV11-2 to TRBJ1-3; D might be TRBD1 (5 bases). Looked up from germline, CDR1 is SGHAT and CDR2 is FQNNGV. Trimming left V 4 bases short and J 6 bases short, with 13 bases between. CDR3 length equals 14 residues. The CDR3 is CASSSAQGPNTIYF. The CDR3 DNA is TGTGCCAGCAGCTCCGCGCAGGGACCAAACACCATATATTTT.

This clonotype was recorded a few times. The rearrangement links TRBV28 to TRBJ2-5; 12 nucleotides line up with TRBD1. Germline V gene lookup returns CDR1 MDHEN and CDR2 SYDVKM. Trimming took 6 bases from V and 5 from J; bases not matched to a gene: 4. The CDR3 is 14 residues long. The CDR3 bases are TGTGCCAGCAGCCGGGACAGGGGGCTGGAGACCCAGTACTTC. Translating gives CASSRDRGLETQYF.

The chain joins TRBV9 to TRBJ2-5; a possible D gene is TRBD1 (6 bases). Germline V lookup: CDR1 SGDLS, CDR2 YYNGEE. This CDR3 spans 13 amino acids. Trimming removed 0 bases at V and 5 bases at J, with 8 bases between. Written as DNA, the CDR3 is TGTGCCAGCAGCGTAGGGGGGCGGGAGACCCAGTACTTC. This codes for CASSVGGRETQYF.

The chain has TRBV12-3 or TRBV12-4 and TRBJ1-2; D is unresolved. The CDR3 sequence is 12 residues long. Trimming left V 1 base short and J 7 bases short, with 7 bases between. The CDR3 spells CASSLEYGGYTF. CDR3 in DNA: TGTGCCAGCAGTTTAGAGTACGGTGGCTACACCTTC.

This chain connects TRBV27 to TRBJ1-6; D may be TRBD1 (6 bases). This CDR3 comprises 15 residues. V lost 3 bases and J lost 9, with 15 bases in between. The V gene's germline CDR1 is MNHEY and CDR2 SMNVEV (reference sequence). CDR3 coding DNA: TGTGCCAGCAGTTTGGGCAGGGGACTTGGTTCACCCCTCCACTTT. Encoded protein: CASSLGRGLGSPLHF.

The V call is TRBV5-4, the J call TRBJ2-4; no clear D. The CDR3 totals 16 residues. V shed 0 bases and J shed 0 bases, with 10 bases lying between them. The V gene's germline CDR1 is SGHNT and CDR2 YYREEE (reference sequence). The CDR3 DNA reads TGTGCCAGCAGCTTGGCCGCTAGTCAAGCCAAAAACATTCAGTACTTC. Protein product: CASSLAASQAKNIQYF.

This clonotype was recorded once. The chain combines TRBV11-2 with TRBJ2-3; 7 bases line up with TRBD2. CDR1 is SGHAT and CDR2 is FQNNGV in the germline V gene. The CDR3 has 18 amino acids. V dropped 5 bases and J dropped 2; count of bases not matched to a gene: 16. CDR3 sequence (DNA): TGTGCCAGCAGCCGGGGGTGGCGGGGGATACCTAACACAGATACGCAGTATTTT. The encoded protein is CASSRGWRGIPNTDTQYF. Full variable domain (missing parts from reference TRBV11-2 and TRBJ2-3): EAGVAQSPRYKIIEKRQSVAFWCNPISGHATLYWYQQILGQGPKLLIQFQNNGVVDDSQLPKDRFSAERLKGVDSTLKIQPAKLEDSAVYLCASSRGWRGIPNTDTQYFGPGTRLTVL.

V and J are TRBV4-1 and TRBJ2-7, with unresolved D. Germline V gene data show CDR1 as MGHRA and CDR2 as YSYEKL. V was clipped by 1 base and J by 4 bases, with 8 bases between them. This CDR3 has 13 amino acids. The CDR3 loop reads CASSQGLRYEQYF. As DNA, the CDR3 is TGCGCCAGCAGCCAAGGCCTCCGGTACGAGCAGTACTTC.

V gene TRBV18 combines with J gene TRBJ1-3; D is ambiguous. The germline gives CDR1 KGHSH, CDR2 LQKENI. This CDR3 is built from 16 residues. V was shortened by 3 bases and J by 0 bases, with 12 bases between the two germline ends. CDR3 sequence: CASSPVGKSSGNTIYF. The CDR3 DNA sequence: TGTGCCAGCTCACCCGTCGGGAAAAGCTCTGGAAACACCATATATTTT.

The chain couples TRBV2 to TRBJ2-7; no firm D call. The CDR3 totals 13 residues. V was clipped by 7 bases and J by 4 bases, with 14 bases between them. The germline V gene has CDR1 SNHLY and CDR2 FYNNEI. This CDR3 is CASTNDMVYEQYF. DNA for the CDR3: TGTGCCAGCACTAACGACATGGTTTACGAGCAGTACTTC. The full variable domain, with the rest looked up from reference TRBV2 and TRBJ2-7, is EPEVTQTPSHQVTQMGQEVILRCVPISNHLYFYWYRQILGQKVEFLVSFYNNEISEKSEIFDDQFSVERPDGSNFTLKIRSTKLEDSAMYFCASTNDMVYEQYFGPGTRLTVT.

This clonotype has only a few counts. The chain couples TRBV12-3 or TRBV12-4 to TRBJ1-2; D unclear. V was shortened by 1 base and J by 4 bases, with 7 bases between the two germline ends. This CDR3 contains 13 residues. The CDR3, as DNA: TGTGCCAGCAGTTTAGGGCCCTCCTATGGCTACACCTTC. Translating it yields CASSLGPSYGYTF.

The rearrangement links TRBV18 to TRBJ2-3; D gene unclear. This CDR3 is 13 amino acids long. CDR1 is KGHSH, CDR2 LQKENI, per germline. V lost 2 bases and J lost 3, with 6 bases in between. CDR3 protein: CASSPTVTDTQYF. The CDR3 DNA reads TGTGCCAGCTCACCAACGGTTACAGATACGCAGTATTTT.

CDR3 in DNA: TGTGCCAGCAGCACTAGCGGGGGGCTATCCTCCTACAATGAGCAGTTCTTC. This codes for CASSTSGGLSSYNEQFF. The chain is built from TRBV2 and TRBJ2-1, with TRBD2 identical over 12 bases. The ends lost 6 bases at V and 0 bases at J; junction bases unmatched: 6. CDR1 is SNHLY, CDR2 FYNNEI, per germline. The length of the CDR3 is 17 residues.

The chain employs TRBV6-5 and TRBJ2-7; 11 bases align to TRBD2. This CDR3 is built from 15 residues. CDR1 is MNHEY and CDR2 is SVGAGI in the germline V gene. V was pared by 4 bases and J by 7 bases, with 9 bases of the junction left unmatched. CDR3: CASSSIAGGPREQYF. CDR3 nucleotide sequence: TGTGCCAGCAGTTCCATAGCGGGAGGGCCTAGGGAGCAGTACTTC.